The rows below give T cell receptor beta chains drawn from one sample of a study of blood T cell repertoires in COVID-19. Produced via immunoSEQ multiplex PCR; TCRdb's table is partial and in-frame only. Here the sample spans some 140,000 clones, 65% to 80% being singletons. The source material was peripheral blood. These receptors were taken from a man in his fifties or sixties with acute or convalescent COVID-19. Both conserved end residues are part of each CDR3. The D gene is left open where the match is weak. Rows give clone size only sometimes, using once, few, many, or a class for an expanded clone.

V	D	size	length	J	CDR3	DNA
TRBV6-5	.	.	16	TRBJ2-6	CASSYSIQAGANVLTF	TGTGCCAGCAGTTACTCGATCCAGGCTGGGGCCAACGTCCTGACTTTC
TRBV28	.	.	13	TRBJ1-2	CAGGPQSNYGYTF	TGTGCCGGGGGCCCACAGTCTAACTATGGCTACACCTTC
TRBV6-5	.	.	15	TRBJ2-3	CASRVWGVKGDTQYF	TGTGCCAGCAGGGTGTGGGGGGTTAAAGGAGATACGCAGTATTTT
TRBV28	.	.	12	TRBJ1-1	CASSLSQAEAFF	TGTGCCAGCAGTTTATCGCAGGCTGAAGCTTTCTTT
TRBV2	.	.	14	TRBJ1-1	CASSVHPPGAEAFF	TGTGCCAGCAGTGTTCACCCCCCAGGGGCTGAAGCTTTCTTT
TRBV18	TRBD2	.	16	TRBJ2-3	CASLSGRASRTDTQYF	TGTGCCAGCCTTAGCGGGAGGGCCAGTCGCACAGATACGCAGTATTTT
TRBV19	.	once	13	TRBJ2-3	CASNGGRADTQYF	TGTGCCAGTAACGGCGGTCGGGCAGATACGCAGTATTTT
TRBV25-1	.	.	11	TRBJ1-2	CASSERDGYTF	TGTGCCAGCAGTGAACGAGATGGCTACACCTTC
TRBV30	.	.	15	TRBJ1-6	CAWRAGAQYNSPLHF	TGTGCCTGGAGAGCAGGGGCCCAATATAATTCACCCCTCCACTTT
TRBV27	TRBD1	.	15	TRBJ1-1	CASSPGQGRNTEAFF	TGTGCCAGCAGTCCCGGACAGGGAAGAAACACTGAAGCTTTCTTT
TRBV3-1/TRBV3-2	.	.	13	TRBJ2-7	CASSRDLGYEQYF	TGTGCCAGCAGCCGTGACTTGGGCTACGAGCAGTACTTC
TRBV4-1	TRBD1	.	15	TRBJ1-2	CASSPGQGPSGGYTF	TGCGCCAGCAGCCCGGGACAGGGACCCTCGGGCGGCTACACCTTC
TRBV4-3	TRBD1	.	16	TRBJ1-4	CASSPGTGAPNEKLFF	TGCGCCAGCAGCCCTGGGACAGGGGCGCCTAATGAAAAACTGTTTTTT
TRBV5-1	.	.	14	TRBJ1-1	CASSLAQGNTEAFF	TGCGCCAGCAGCTTGGCCCAGGGGAACACTGAAGCTTTCTTT
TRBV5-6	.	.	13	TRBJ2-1	CASSSVARNEQFF	TGTGCCAGCAGTTCCGTAGCTAGGAATGAGCAGTTCTTC
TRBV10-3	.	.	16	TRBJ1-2	CAISDPGRAGDYGYTF	TGTGCCATCAGTGACCCAGGTAGGGCGGGCGACTATGGCTACACCTTC
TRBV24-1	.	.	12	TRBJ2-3	CATGADTDTQYF	TGTGCCACCGGGGCAGACACAGATACGCAGTATTTT
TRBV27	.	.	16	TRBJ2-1	CASSLYAGTTYNEQFF	TGTGCCAGCAGTTTATACGCGGGGACCACCTACAATGAGCAGTTCTTC
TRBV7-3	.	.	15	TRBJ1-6	CASSLDSQVNSPLHF	TGTGCCAGCAGCTTGGACAGCCAGGTTAATTCACCCCTCCACTTT
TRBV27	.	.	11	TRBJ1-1	CASSGRGGAFF	TGTGCCAGCAGCGGGAGGGGGGGGGCTTTCTTT
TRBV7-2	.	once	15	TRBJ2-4	CASSYLGGEGNIQYF	TGTGCCAGCAGCTACCTAGGGGGGGAGGGGAACATTCAGTACTTC
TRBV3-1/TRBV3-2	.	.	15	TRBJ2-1	CASSRLAALGDEQFF	TGTGCCAGCAGCCGATTAGCCGCCCTCGGTGATGAGCAGTTCTTC
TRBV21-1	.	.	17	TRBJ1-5	CASQQRTSGQFFQPQHF	TGTGCCAGCCAGCAAAGGACTTCTGGGCAGTTTTTTCAGCCCCAGCATTTT
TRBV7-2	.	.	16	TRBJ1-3	CASSLVRGSSGNTIYF	TGTGCCAGCAGCTTAGTACGCGGCTCATCTGGAAACACCATATATTTT
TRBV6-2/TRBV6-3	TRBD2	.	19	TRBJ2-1	CASSYSTSGSRSSYNEQFF	TGTGCCAGCAGTTACTCGACTAGCGGGAGCCGAAGCTCCTACAATGAGCAGTTCTTC
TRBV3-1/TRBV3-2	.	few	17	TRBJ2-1	CASSSQRAGQKANEQFF	TGTGCCAGCAGCTCCCAACGCGCGGGTCAAAAGGCCAATGAGCAGTTCTTC
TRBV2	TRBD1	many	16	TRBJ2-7	CASSEWGAGGSYEQYF	TGTGCCAGCAGTGAGTGGGGTGCAGGGGGCTCCTACGAGCAGTACTTC
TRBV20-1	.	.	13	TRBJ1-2	CSASETSAGGYTF	TGCAGTGCTAGTGAGACCTCGGCGGGTGGCTACACCTTC
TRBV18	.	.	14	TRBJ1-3	CASSPGAQGNTIYF	TGTGCCAGCTCACCAGGGGCGCAAGGAAACACCATATATTTT
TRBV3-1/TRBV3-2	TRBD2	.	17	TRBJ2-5	CASSQEGAGAPGETQYF	TGTGCCAGCAGCCAAGAGGGAGCGGGAGCCCCCGGGGAGACCCAGTACTTC
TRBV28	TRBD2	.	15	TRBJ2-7	CASSRLADISYEQYF	TGTGCCAGCAGTAGGCTAGCGGATATCTCCTACGAGCAGTACTTC
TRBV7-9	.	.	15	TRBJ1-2	CASSLTDTPNYGYTF	TGTGCCAGCAGCTTAACGGACACTCCGAACTATGGCTACACCTTC
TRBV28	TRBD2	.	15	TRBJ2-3	CASSRRGTTTDTQYF	TGTGCCAGCAGTCGTCGAGGGACTACCACAGATACGCAGTATTTT
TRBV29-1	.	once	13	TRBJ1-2	CSVGSPINYGYTF	TGCAGCGTCGGTTCCCCGATCAACTATGGCTACACCTTC
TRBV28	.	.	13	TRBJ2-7	CASSLEFPYEQYF	TGTGCCAGCAGTTTAGAGTTTCCCTACGAGCAGTACTTC
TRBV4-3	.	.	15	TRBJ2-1	CASSQEGNGYNEQFF	TGCGCCAGCAGTCAGGAGGGAAACGGCTACAATGAGCAGTTCTTC
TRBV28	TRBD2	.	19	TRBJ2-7	CANSLPGAVRRREGHEQYF	TGTGCCAATTCCCTCCCGGGGGCGGTAAGGAGGCGGGAGGGCCACGAGCAGTACTTC
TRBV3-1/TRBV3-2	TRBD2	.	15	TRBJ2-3	CASSQGLARTDTQYF	TGTGCCAGCAGCCAGGGACTAGCGAGGACAGATACGCAGTATTTT
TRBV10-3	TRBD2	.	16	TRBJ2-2	CAISDPLAGDTGELFF	TGTGCCATCAGTGATCCCTTAGCGGGAGACACCGGGGAGCTGTTTTTT
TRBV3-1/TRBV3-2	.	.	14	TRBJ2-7	CASSPSGVSYEQYF	TGTGCCAGCAGCCCGTCGGGGGTCTCCTACGAGCAGTACTTC
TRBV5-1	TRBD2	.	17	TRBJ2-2	CASSLGSGTLGTGELFF	TGCGCCAGCAGCTTGGGTAGCGGGACCTTGGGGACCGGGGAGCTGTTTTTT
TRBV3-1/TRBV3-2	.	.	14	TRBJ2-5	CASSPLQVFETQYF	TGTGCCAGCAGCCCGCTCCAGGTATTCGAGACCCAGTACTTC
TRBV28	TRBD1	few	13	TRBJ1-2	CASSQQGAWGYTF	TGTGCCAGCAGTCAACAGGGGGCGTGGGGCTACACCTTC
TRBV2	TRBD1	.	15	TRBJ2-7	CASTRAGQGIYEQYF	TGTGCCAGCACCAGGGCGGGACAGGGGATCTACGAGCAGTACTTC
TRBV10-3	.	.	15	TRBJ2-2	CATNRGGWDTGELFF	TGTGCCACCAATAGGGGGGGCTGGGACACCGGGGAGCTGTTTTTT
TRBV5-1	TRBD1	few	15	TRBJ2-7	CASSRAGTGYYEQYF	TGCGCCAGCAGCCGGGCCGGGACAGGTTACTACGAGCAGTACTTC
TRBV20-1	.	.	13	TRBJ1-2	CSAIETGKYGYTF	TGCAGTGCTATTGAGACAGGAAAATATGGCTACACCTTC
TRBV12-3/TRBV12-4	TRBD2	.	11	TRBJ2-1	CASRTSGEQFF	TGTGCCAGCAGGACTAGCGGTGAGCAGTTCTTC
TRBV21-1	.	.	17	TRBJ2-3	CASSKAVRDIYRDTQYF	TGTGCCAGCAGCAAAGCGGTTCGGGACATATACCGAGATACGCAGTATTTT
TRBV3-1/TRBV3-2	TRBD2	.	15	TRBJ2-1	CASSELAGDYNEQFF	TGTGCCAGCAGCGAACTAGCGGGCGACTACAATGAGCAGTTCTTC
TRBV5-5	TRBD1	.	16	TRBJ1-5	CASSLAGGPQNQPQHF	TGTGCCAGCAGCTTGGCAGGGGGCCCACAAAATCAGCCCCAGCATTTT